Shown below are 18 T cell receptor beta chains from a single sample sequenced in a study of cytomegalovirus exposure and HLA in healthy donors. The primer mix had 60 Vbeta and 13 Jbeta primers. Sequencing was performed with immunoSEQ multiplex PCR; in TCRdb, only in-frame clones are kept and a portion is missing. The sample holds 100,000 or so clones; approximately 79% are singletons and the top ten take 6% to 8%. The sequenced material came from PBMCs. The receptors were gathered from a young man in good health and CMV-seropositive.

This chain links TRBV6-5 with TRBJ2-5; D uncertain. Per the germline V gene, CDR1 is MNHEY and CDR2 is SVGAGI. V gave up 5 bases and J gave up 3 bases, with 13 bases separating them. The CDR3 is 14 residues long. DNA of the CDR3: TGTGCCAGCAGTGCGACTTGGTCGGAAGAGACCCAGTACTTC. Its translation is CASSATWSEETQYF.

The V and J genes are TRBV9 and TRBJ2-2, with 14 bases fitting TRBD2. The CDR3 loop spans 18 amino acids. J lost 0 bases, V lost 4 bases, and 5 bases had no gene match. From germline, CDR1 is SGDLS and CDR2 YYNGEE. In DNA, the CDR3 is TGTGCCAGCAGCCAGGGACTAGCGGGGGTACCGAACACCGGGGAGCTGTTTTTT. Translated: CASSQGLAGVPNTGELFF.

V and J are TRBV6-5 and TRBJ1-1; no clear D. V lost 6 bases and J lost 1, with 3 bases in between. Looked up from germline, CDR1 is MNHEY and CDR2 is SVGAGI. This CDR3 has 11 residues. The CDR3 is CASRANTEAFF. The CDR3, as DNA: TGTGCCAGCAGGGCGAACACTGAAGCTTTCTTT.

The chain employs TRBV11-1 and TRBJ2-1, with D tentatively TRBD2 (6 bases). The CDR3 is made up of 12 amino acids. Germline lookup yields CDR1 SGHAT and CDR2 FQDESV (reference sequence). Trimming removed 5 bases at V and 10 bases at J, with 12 bases between. CDR3 sequence reads: CASSQWTIEQFF. CDR3 DNA sequence: TGTGCCAGCAGCCAATGGACTATAGAGCAGTTCTTC. The full variable domain, in which reference TRBV11-1 and TRBJ2-1 provide the parts outside the CDR3, is EAEVAQSPRYKITEKSQAVAFWCDPISGHATLYWYRQILGQGPELLVQFQDESVVDDSQLPKDRFSAERLKGVDSTLKIQPAELGDSAMYLCASSQWTIEQFFGPGTRLTVL.

A few counts support this clone. The chain employs TRBV27 and TRBJ2-3; the match to TRBD2 covers 11 bases. This CDR3 contains 15 residues. The ends lost 7 bases at V and 4 bases at J; junction bases unmatched: 7. The germline V gene encodes CDR1 MNHEY and CDR2 SMNVEV (reference sequence). The CDR3 loop is CASNLAGGESDTQYF. In nucleotides, the CDR3 is TGTGCCAGCAATCTAGCGGGGGGCGAGTCAGATACGCAGTATTTT.

This chain joins TRBV5-1 and TRBJ1-4; D gene uncertain. The germline gives CDR1 SGHRS, CDR2 YFSETQ. V was clipped by 0 bases and J by 0 bases, with 9 bases between them. The CDR3 runs 16 residues. CDR3 nucleotide sequence: TGCGCCAGCAGCTTGGACCCCGGGACAACTAATGAAAAACTGTTTTTT. It translates to CASSLDPGTTNEKLFF.

V and J are TRBV7-3 and TRBJ2-3, with D possibly TRBD2 on 8 matching bases. Germline V CDR1 and CDR2: SGHTA, FQGTGA. This CDR3 comprises 18 residues. Between the trimmed V and J ends, which lost 5 bases and 8 bases, there was a span of 29 bases. Here the CDR3 reads CASSKRAGGLGPGGTQYF. Here the CDR3 DNA reads TGTGCCAGCAGCAAACGGGCAGGGGGACTAGGGCCCGGGGGTACGCAGTATTTT.

The J gene is TRBJ1-2, the V gene TRBV29-1; 8 positions agree with TRBD1. With V trimmed by 3 bases and J by 2 bases, 2 bases remained unmatched. There are 13 residues in the CDR3. Per germline, CDR1 SQVTM and CDR2 ANQGSEA. The CDR3 DNA follows: TGCAGCGTTGAGGGACAGGAAAACTATGGCTACACCTTC. It encodes CSVEGQENYGYTF.

The V and J genes are TRBV6-5 and TRBJ2-7; D possibly corresponds to TRBD2 (7 bases). CDR3 length equals 13 residues. Germline values: CDR1 MNHEY, CDR2 SVGAGI. V lost 7 bases and J lost 3, with 13 bases in between. The CDR3: CASKGEGFYEQYF. CDR3 DNA: TGTGCCAGCAAGGGGGAGGGGTTCTACGAGCAGTACTTC.

This sequence joins TRBV30 and TRBJ2-7; unclear D gene. The CDR3 contains 12 residues. The V end was cut by 2 bases, the J end by 1 base, with 6 bases between. Per germline, CDR1 GTSNPN and CDR2 SVGIG (reference sequence). The CDR3 nucleotides read TGTGCCTGGAGTCAACAGTCCTACGAGCAGTACTTC. It yields the protein CAWSQQSYEQYF.

This chain joins TRBV4-1 and TRBJ2-3; the D is unclear. There are 15 residues in the CDR3. With 0 bases removed from V and 3 bases from J, the gap between germline ends came to 10 bases. Germline values: CDR1 MGHRA, CDR2 YSYEKL. CDR3 sequence: CASSQEAVGTDTQYF. CDR3 nucleotides: TGCGCCAGCAGCCAAGAGGCGGTAGGAACAGATACGCAGTATTTT.

This clone came up a few times. The genes are TRBV7-8 and TRBJ2-5; 13 bases are shared with TRBD2. The trim removed 0 bases at V and 2 bases at J, leaving 6 bases unmatched. This CDR3 comprises 18 residues. Germline-derived CDR1 and CDR2 are SGHVS and FQNEAQ. The CDR3 nucleotides read TGTGCCAGCAGCTTAGCCCTTTGGACTAGCGGGGGACAAGAGACCCAGTACTTC. It codes for CASSLALWTSGGQETQYF.

The rearrangement uses TRBV4-3 and TRBJ2-3; 10 bases align to TRBD2. The ends lost 1 base at V and 4 bases at J; junction bases unmatched: 5. The CDR3 has 16 residues. Germline CDR1 and CDR2: LGHNA and YSLEER. In nucleotides, the CDR3 is TGCGCCAGCAGCCAAGGGGTAGCGGGGGGTGCAGATACGCAGTATTTT. It translates to CASSQGVAGGADTQYF.

V usage is TRBV4-2 and J usage is TRBJ1-2; 7 positions agree with TRBD1. This CDR3 has 16 amino acids. Trimming took 0 bases from V and 4 from J; bases not matched to a gene: 8. CDR1 and CDR2 from the germline V gene are LGHNA and YNFKEQ. The CDR3 sequence is CASSQDTTGTSYGYTF. The CDR3 DNA reads TGTGCCAGCAGCCAAGATACGACAGGGACGAGCTATGGCTACACCTTC.

V and J are TRBV7-3 and TRBJ2-7, with D possibly being TRBD1 (6 bases). Germline CDR1 SGHTA, CDR2 FQGTGA. Trimming left V 5 bases short and J 2 bases short, with 13 bases between. The CDR3 consists of 14 residues. The CDR3, as DNA: TGTGCCAGCAGCCCTCCGGGACAAGCCTACGAGCAGTACTTC. This translates into CASSPPGQAYEQYF.

The CDR3 is CASSAGTGGWEQYF. The DNA of the CDR3 is TGTGCCAGCAGCGCCGGGACAGGGGGATGGGAGCAGTACTTC. The J gene is TRBJ2-7, the V gene TRBV5-6; TRBD1 matches 11 bases. Germline CDR1 and CDR2: SGHDT and YYEEEE. V shed 4 bases, J shed 7 bases, and the junction held 7 bases outside the gene matches. CDR3 length: 14 residues. The full variable domain, with the rest looked up from reference TRBV5-6 and TRBJ2-7, is DAGVTQSPTHLIKTRGQQVTLRCSPKSGHDTVSWYQQALGQGPQFIFQYYEEEERQRGNFPDRFSGHQFPNYSSELNVNALLLGDSALYLCASSAGTGGWEQYFGPGTRLTVT.

A few counts support this clone. The genes are TRBV18 and TRBJ2-5, with D possibly matching TRBD1 (5 bases). The J call is doubtful: the DNA matches TRBJ2-7 better. CDR3 length: 15 amino acids. Germline CDR1 and CDR2: KGHSH and LQKENI. CDR3 residues: CASSPPTTGTYEQYF. The CDR3 DNA reads as TGTGCCAGCTCACCTCCTACTACAGGAACCTACGAGCAGTACTTC.

This clone was seen only once. This chain joins TRBV5-1 and TRBJ2-3; 8 bases fit TRBD2. CDR3 length: 15 amino acids. Germline V gives CDR1 SGHRS, CDR2 YFSETQ. V dropped 0 bases and J dropped 5; count of bases not matched to a gene: 5. Here the CDR3 DNA reads TGCGCCAGCAGCTTGGGTGATAGCGGGGTAGATACGCAGTATTTT. It encodes CASSLGDSGVDTQYF.